A single T cell receptor (beta chain) is shown here with its context. The antigen remains undetermined. This sample was taken from a study of cytomegalovirus exposure and HLA in healthy donors. Study details: The same platform used for the 650 to 850 first-cohort repertoires was also used for the 100 to 150 validation repertoires, as a later analysis reported. Study-level results: In vitro assays verified that a few CMV-associated chains recognized CMV antigens specifically. 150 or so TCR beta chains were listed as cytomegalovirus-associated.

TCRdb's table, derived via immunoSEQ multiplex PCR, lists solely in-frame clones and lacks some. The sample has a few hundred thousand clones; over 80% are singletons. An approximately 120-subject validation cohort, separate from the 666-subject first cohort, supplied the donors. The receptor's source is a woman under 40 in good health and CMV-seropositive. Sequenced material: PBMCs.

The CDR3 here is CASSLSTGGETQYF. CDR3 in DNA: TGTGCCAGCAGTTTATCTACAGGGGGCGAGACCCAGTACTTC. The chain has TRBV27 and TRBJ2-5; 9 bases map to TRBD1. The trim removed 0 bases at V and 5 bases at J, leaving 1 base unmatched. CDR3 size: 14 residues. Per germline, CDR1 MNHEY and CDR2 SMNVEV (reference sequence).